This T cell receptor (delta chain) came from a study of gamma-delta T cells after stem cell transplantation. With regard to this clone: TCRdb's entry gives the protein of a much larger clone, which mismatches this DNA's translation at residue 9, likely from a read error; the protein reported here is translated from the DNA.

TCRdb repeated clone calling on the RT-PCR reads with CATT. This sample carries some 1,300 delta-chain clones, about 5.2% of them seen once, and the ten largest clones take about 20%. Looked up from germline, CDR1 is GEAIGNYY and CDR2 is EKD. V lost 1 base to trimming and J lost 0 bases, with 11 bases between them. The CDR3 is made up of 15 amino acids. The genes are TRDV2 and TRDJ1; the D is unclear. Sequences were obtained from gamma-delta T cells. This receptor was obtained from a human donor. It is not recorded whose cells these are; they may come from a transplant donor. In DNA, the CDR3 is TGTGCCTGTGACACGGTGTACCGAGACACCGATAAACTCATCTTT. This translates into CACDTVYRDTDKLIF.